The 25 T cell receptor beta chains given below trace back to one sample, sequenced in a study of radiotherapy plus CTLA-4 blockade in lung cancer (dated by TCRdb to the late 2010s). Library preparation employed the immunoSEQ multiplex PCR assay. The table comes from immuneACCESS by way of TCRdb, which keeps in-frame sequences with V and J called. Part of the clones is missing from these tables; in studies checked, under half for an unresolved V gene and the rest for unknown reasons. This sample gives tens of thousands of clones in total; roughly three quarters of them show up just once. The ten largest clones capture 4% of the sample. The sample here was peripheral blood, taken from a patient treated with radiotherapy plus ipilimumab. The receptor set was obtained from a human donor with non-small cell lung cancer who had stable disease on radiotherapy plus ipilimumab.

This clone was counted a few times. The chain links TRBV5-8 to TRBJ2-7; no clear D. The V and J ends lost 1 base and 0 bases respectively, with 2 bases between them. Germline CDR1 is SGHTS and CDR2 is YDEGEE. The CDR3 has 12 amino acids. The CDR3 bases are TGTGCCAGCAGCTTGCCCTCCTACGAGCAGTACTTC. It is translated as CASSLPSYEQYF.

The CDR3 here is CASSEAVSGRYTF. The CDR3, as DNA: TGTGCCAGCAGCGAAGCAGTCTCGGGGCGCTACACCTTC. This chain connects TRBV5-5 to TRBJ1-2; TRBD1 might be the D (5 bases). V was pared by 4 bases and J by 9 bases, with 16 bases between. Per germline, CDR1 SGHKS and CDR2 YYEKEE (reference sequence). This CDR3 contains 13 residues.

This sequence joins TRBV18 and TRBJ2-2; no clear D gene. Deletions cut 3 bases from V and 5 bases from J, with 7 bases between. CDR1 and CDR2 (germline): KGHSH, LQKENI. This CDR3 comprises 13 residues. The CDR3, as DNA: TGTGCCAGCTCACCCGCAGATACCGGGGAGCTGTTTTTT. This translates into CASSPADTGELFF. Together with reference TRBV18 and TRBJ2-2, the CDR3 gives the full variable domain: NAGVMQNPRHLVRRRGQEARLRCSPMKGHSHVYWYRQLPEEGLKFMVYLQKENIIDESGMPKERFSAEFPKEGPSILRIQQVVRGDSAAYFCASSPADTGELFFGEGSRLTVL.

The V and J genes are TRBV2 and TRBJ2-7; D perhaps matches TRBD1 (6 bases). The V end lost 5 bases, the J end lost 3 bases, and 11 bases lay between the germline ends. CDR1 and CDR2 from the germline V gene are SNHLY and FYNNEI. CDR3 size: 13 residues. The CDR3 spells CASSPPDSYEQYF. The CDR3 DNA reads as TGTGCCAGCAGTCCCCCGGACAGCTACGAGCAGTACTTC.

This chain joins TRBV6-5 and TRBJ2-3; the D gene is possibly TRBD2 (7 bases). Germline V gene data show CDR1 as MNHEY and CDR2 as SVGAGI. V shed 5 bases and J shed 2 bases, with 11 bases lying between them. This CDR3 is built from 14 residues. CDR3 protein: CASSPGGVTDTQYF. The CDR3 coding sequence is TGTGCCAGCAGTCCGGGGGGCGTCACAGATACGCAGTATTTT.

The chain couples TRBV7-2 to TRBJ2-1, with 7 bases fitting TRBD2. V lost 5 bases, J lost 9 bases, and 4 bases stayed unmatched. The germline V gene encodes CDR1 SGHTA and CDR2 FQGNSA. The CDR3 sequence is 12 residues long. The CDR3 bases are TGTGCCAGCAGCCCTAGCGGACTTGAGCAGTTCTTC. Translating it yields CASSPSGLEQFF. Looking up the rest from reference TRBV7-2 and TRBJ2-1 gives the full variable domain: GAGVSQSPSNKVTEKGKDVELRCDPISGHTALYWYRQSLGQGLEFLIYFQGNSAPDKSGLPSDRFSAERTGGSVSTLTIQRTQQEDSAVYLCASSPSGLEQFFGPGTRLTVL.

On this clone: Since the CDR3 does not end with the conserved phenylalanine or tryptophan, this likely comes from a read error. Because the CDR3's place on the DNA is in doubt, the DNA is left out and the CDR3 is given as listed by TCRdb. V usage is TRBV5-3 and J usage is TRBJ2-7; the D call in the table, TRBD2, was not verified against the DNA. TRBV5-3 counts as an open reading frame of uncertain function. The CDR3 length is 12 residues, termini included. The CDR3: CARSLFVGECIG.

The genes are TRBV5-1 and TRBJ1-2; a weak D match, TRBD1 (6 bases). The V end was cut by 4 bases, the J end by 2 bases, with 21 bases between. This CDR3 is built from 17 residues. Germline CDR1 SGHRS, CDR2 YFSETQ. The CDR3 DNA follows: TGCGCCAGCAGCCCTACCGTAACCGGACAGTTCAACTATGGCTACACCTTC. Translating gives CASSPTVTGQFNYGYTF.

The chain recombines TRBV5-8 with TRBJ2-5, with TRBD1 as a possible D gene (8 bases). The CDR3 sequence is 15 residues long. The V end was cut by 4 bases, the J end by 5 bases, with 18 bases between. The germline gives CDR1 SGHTS, CDR2 YDEGEE. The CDR3 DNA is TGTGCCAGCAGCCCCCAGGGGGCCGGGGGGGAGACCCAGTACTTC. Amino acid sequence: CASSPQGAGGETQYF.

This clone was recorded a few times. The genes are TRBV27 and TRBJ2-7, with 7 bases that match TRBD1. Germline assignment: CDR1 MNHEY and CDR2 SMNVEV (reference sequence). This CDR3 region has 15 residues. The V gene end was trimmed by 6 bases and the J gene end by 3 bases; junction bases not matched to a gene: 11. The CDR3 here is CASSSYRGKFYEQYF. CDR3 nucleotide sequence: TGTGCCAGCAGCTCGTACAGGGGAAAGTTCTACGAGCAGTACTTC.

The rearrangement joins TRBV7-3 to TRBJ2-5; TRBD1 matches at 8 bases. The CDR3 sequence is 15 residues long. In germline, CDR1 is SGHTA, CDR2 FQGTGA. The V and J ends lost 5 bases and 2 bases, in that order; junction bases with no gene match: 7. CDR3 DNA sequence: TGTGCCAGCAGCCGATCCGGGACAGGTCAAGAGACCCAGTACTTC. It yields the protein CASSRSGTGQETQYF.

The chain has TRBV29-1 and TRBJ2-2; 9 nucleotides line up with TRBD1. V was pared by 3 bases and J by 5 bases, with 7 bases of the junction left unmatched. CDR1 is SQVTM and CDR2 is ANQGSEA in the germline V gene. The CDR3 totals 15 residues. The CDR3 DNA is TGCAGCGTTGACACCGGGACAGGGACGACCGGGGAGCTGTTTTTT. Protein: CSVDTGTGTTGELFF.

This chain connects TRBV7-2 to TRBJ2-4, with 8 bases matching TRBD1. The germline V gene has CDR1 SGHTA and CDR2 FQGNSA. The CDR3 consists of 12 residues. After removal of 5 bases from V and 15 bases from J, the junction contained 9 bases not matched to a gene. CDR3 region: CASSVSGGPGYF. The CDR3 DNA is TGTGCCAGCAGCGTCTCAGGGGGCCCGGGGTACTTC.

V usage is TRBV5-1 and J usage is TRBJ2-5; 8 bases are a match to TRBD1. The germline V gene has CDR1 SGHRS and CDR2 YFSETQ. Trimming removed 5 bases from V and 2 bases from J; junction bases left unmatched: 2. The CDR3 has 13 amino acids. CDR3 loop: CASSGTGQETQYF. CDR3 in DNA: TGCGCCAGCAGTGGGACAGGTCAAGAGACCCAGTACTTC.

The genes are TRBV4-3 and TRBJ2-7; tentative D call: TRBD1 (6 bases). Germline CDR1 reads LGHNA; CDR2 reads YSLEER. The CDR3 is 13 amino acids. V lost 3 bases, J lost 5 bases, and 11 bases lay in between. This chain's CDR3 is CASSHVNRDEQYF. The DNA of the CDR3 is TGCGCCAGCAGCCACGTGAACAGGGACGAGCAGTACTTC.

The chain couples TRBV4-1 to TRBJ2-3; possibly TRBD1 or TRBD2 for D (6 bases each). V lost 1 base to trimming and J lost 0 bases, with 17 bases between them. From germline, CDR1 is MGHRA and CDR2 YSYEKL. CDR3 length: 18 residues. CDR3 region: CASSQGGAGPTSTDTQYF. CDR3 DNA: TGCGCCAGCAGCCAAGGGGGGGCGGGACCCACTAGCACAGATACGCAGTATTTT.

This clone rates as medium-sized (0.01 to 0.1%). The V call is TRBV5-1, the J call TRBJ1-3; 7 bases line up with TRBD1. Germline CDR1 reads SGHRS; CDR2 reads YFSETQ. Trimming took 0 bases from V and 4 from J; bases not matched to a gene: 4. The CDR3 runs 15 residues. CDR3 DNA: TGCGCCAGCAGCTTGGATGGGACAGTCGGAAACACCATATATTTT. As protein: CASSLDGTVGNTIYF.

The chain couples TRBV4-3 to TRBJ2-7, with 11 bases fitting TRBD2. This CDR3 region has 15 residues. Germline trimming cut 1 base from V and 4 bases from J; bases unmatched to any gene: 3. In germline, CDR1 is LGHNA, CDR2 YSLEER. The CDR3 coding sequence is TGCGCCAGCAGCCAAGTAGCGGGAGGGCCGTACGAGCAGTACTTC. Residues: CASSQVAGGPYEQYF.

The gene calls are TRBV9 and TRBJ2-7; unclear D gene. Germline CDR1 reads SGDLS; CDR2 reads YYNGEE. The CDR3 totals 14 residues. V lost 0 bases and J 5 bases, leaving 12 bases between the germline ends. This CDR3 is CASSVGPGSNEQYF. In DNA form, the CDR3 reads TGTGCCAGCAGCGTAGGCCCCGGGTCCAACGAGCAGTACTTC.

The chain is built from TRBV11-1 and TRBJ2-7; TRBD1 aligns across 7 bases. Trimming cost V 3 bases and J 5 bases; bases outside gene matches: 10. Per the germline V gene, CDR1 is SGHAT and CDR2 is FQDESV (reference sequence). The CDR3 has 15 amino acids. In DNA, the CDR3 is TGTGCCAGCAGCTTGGGACCGACAGGGTCCCACGAGCAGTACTTC. Its translation: CASSLGPTGSHEQYF.

The chain has TRBV30 and TRBJ2-5; 9 nucleotides agree with TRBD1. This CDR3 is built from 15 residues. CDR1 is GTSNPN, CDR2 SVGIG, per germline (reference sequence). Trimming removed 4 bases from V and 0 bases from J; junction bases left unmatched: 6. The CDR3 bases are TGTGCCTGGACCCCGGGACAGGGAAACCAAGAGACCCAGTACTTC. As protein: CAWTPGQGNQETQYF.

This chain links TRBV11-3 with TRBJ2-2; the D gene is possibly TRBD1 (6 bases). V shed 7 bases and J shed 6 bases, with 15 bases lying between them. Germline V gives CDR1 SGHNT, CDR2 YENEEA. The CDR3 contains 14 residues. The CDR3 protein is CASTLSWGPGELFF. CDR3 sequence (DNA): TGTGCCAGCACCCTTTCGTGGGGGCCCGGGGAGCTGTTTTTT.

The chain is built from TRBV4-1 and TRBJ1-4, with D tentatively TRBD1 (5 bases). CDR3 length: 13 residues. The V and J ends lost 6 bases and 8 bases respectively, with 13 bases between them. Germline V gene data show CDR1 as MGHRA and CDR2 as YSYEKL. The CDR3: CASSLTWGEKLFF. CDR3 nucleotide sequence: TGCGCCAGCAGTCTGACCTGGGGCGAAAAACTGTTTTTT.

V gene TRBV4-1 combines with J gene TRBJ2-7; D tentatively fits TRBD1 or TRBD2 (5 bases each). CDR3 size: 15 residues. The germline V gene has CDR1 MGHRA and CDR2 YSYEKL. Trimming left V 0 bases short and J 2 bases short, with 11 bases between. In DNA form, the CDR3 reads TGCGCCAGCAGCCAAGAAGGGGACGGACCCTACGAGCAGTACTTC. This codes for CASSQEGDGPYEQYF.

This clone was observed a few times. The same CDR3 can be traced to other DNA sequences in this sample. J is TRBJ1-1 and V is TRBV18; D gene unclear. Germline V gene lookup returns CDR1 KGHSH and CDR2 LQKENI. V was clipped by 2 bases and J by 1 base, with 8 bases between them. The CDR3 runs 14 residues. CDR3: CASSPRAENTEAFF. CDR3 sequence (DNA): TGTGCCAGCTCACCAAGGGCAGAGAACACTGAAGCTTTCTTT.